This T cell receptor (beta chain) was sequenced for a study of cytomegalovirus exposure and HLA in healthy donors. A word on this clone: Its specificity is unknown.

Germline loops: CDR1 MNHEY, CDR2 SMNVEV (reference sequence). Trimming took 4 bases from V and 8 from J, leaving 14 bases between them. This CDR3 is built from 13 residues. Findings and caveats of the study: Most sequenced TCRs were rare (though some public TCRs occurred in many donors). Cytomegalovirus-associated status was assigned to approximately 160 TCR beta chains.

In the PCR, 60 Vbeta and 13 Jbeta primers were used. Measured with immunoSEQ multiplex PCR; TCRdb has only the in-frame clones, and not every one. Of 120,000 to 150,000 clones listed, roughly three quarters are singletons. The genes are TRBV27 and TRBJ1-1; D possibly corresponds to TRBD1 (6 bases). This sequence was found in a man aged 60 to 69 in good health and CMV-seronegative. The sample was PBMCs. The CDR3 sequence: CASSSPIDREAFF. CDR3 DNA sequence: TGTGCCAGCAGTTCCCCGATTGACAGGGAAGCTTTCTTT.